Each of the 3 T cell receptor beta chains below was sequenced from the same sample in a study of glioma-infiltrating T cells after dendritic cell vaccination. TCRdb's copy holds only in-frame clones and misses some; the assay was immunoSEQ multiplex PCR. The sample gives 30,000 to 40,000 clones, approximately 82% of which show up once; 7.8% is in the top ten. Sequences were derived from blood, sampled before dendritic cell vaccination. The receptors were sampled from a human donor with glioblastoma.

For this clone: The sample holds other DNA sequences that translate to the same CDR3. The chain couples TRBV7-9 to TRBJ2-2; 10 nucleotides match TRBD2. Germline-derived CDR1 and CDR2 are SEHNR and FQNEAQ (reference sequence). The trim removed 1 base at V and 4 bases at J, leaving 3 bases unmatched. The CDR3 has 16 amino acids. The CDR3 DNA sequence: TGTGCCAGCAGCTTAGGCACTAGCGGGGCCACCGGGGAGCTGTTTTTT. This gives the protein CASSLGTSGATGELFF.

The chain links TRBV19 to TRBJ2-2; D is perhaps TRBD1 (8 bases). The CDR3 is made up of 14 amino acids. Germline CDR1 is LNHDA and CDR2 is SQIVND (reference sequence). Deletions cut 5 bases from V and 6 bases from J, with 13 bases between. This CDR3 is CASSGQGGAGELFF. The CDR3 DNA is TGTGCCAGTAGTGGACAGGGAGGGGCCGGGGAGCTGTTTTTT. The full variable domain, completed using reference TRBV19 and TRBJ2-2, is DGGITQSPKYLFRKEGQNVTLSCEQNLNHDAMYWYRQDPGQGLRLIYYSQIVNDFQKGDIAEGYSVSREKKESFPLTVTSAQKNPTAFYLCASSGQGGAGELFFGEGSRLTVL.

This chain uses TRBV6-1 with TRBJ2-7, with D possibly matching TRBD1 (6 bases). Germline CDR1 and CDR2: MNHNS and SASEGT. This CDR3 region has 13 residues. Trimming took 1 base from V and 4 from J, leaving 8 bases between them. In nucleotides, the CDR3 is TGTGCCAGCAGTGAAGGGGGGCTATACGAGCAGTACTTC. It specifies CASSEGGLYEQYF.